This T cell receptor beta chain came from a study of T cells after yellow fever vaccination. Study findings and constraints: Reappearance after the booster was observed for most primary-vaccination clones (about 96% CD4, roughly 88% CD8).

Generation of TCR cDNA used 5'RACE template switching (which added a universal primer site and UMIs). TCRdb recomputed calls from the 5' RACE reads with MiXCR, one row per CDR3 protein. The sample holds 400,000 or so distinct CDR3 sequences; under 20% are singletons and the top ten take roughly a sixth. Trimming cost V 0 bases and J 1 base, with 21 bases left between them. The CDR3 extends over 18 amino acids. Per germline, CDR1 DFQATT and CDR2 SNEGSKA (reference sequence). With respect to this clonotype: Its antigen is unknown.

V gene TRBV20-1 combines with J gene TRBJ2-5; D could derive from TRBD1 or TRBD2 (5 bases each). The material sequenced was PBMCs, taken before the yellow fever booster vaccination. This sequence was found in a man in his late teens or twenties who received the YFV17D yellow fever vaccine. The CDR3: CSARDGTGAEDLQETQYF. The CDR3 coding sequence is TGCAGTGCTAGAGACGGGACCGGGGCAGAAGACCTCCAAGAGACCCAGTACTTC.